The clone carrying this T cell receptor (beta chain) was counted a single time. The antigen remains undetermined. Sequenced by immunoSEQ multiplex PCR; TCRdb stores in-frame clones only, minus some. Among about 150,000 clones listed, about 93% were seen once. The CDR3 is 15 amino acids. V lost 1 base and J 0 bases, leaving 10 bases between the germline ends. Germline V lookup: CDR1 SEHNR, CDR2 FQNEAQ (reference sequence). The sample originates from a study of T cell responses to AZD1222 COVID-19 vaccine. Study details: Pooled together were second doses at about 4 or about 12 weeks. Broader study findings: White British people made up most donors, females outnumbered males, and clonal diversity was possibly underestimated. Unmutated variant regions reportedly attract nearly half of all spike-specific TCRs.

The TCR sequence derives from an adult in good health. The chain carries TRBV7-9 and TRBJ2-7, with unresolved D. The material sequenced was peripheral blood, taken on day 0 of AZD1222 vaccination. The CDR3 coding sequence is TGTGCCAGCAGCTTAGGAAGTGCACCCTCCTACGAGCAGTACTTC. Amino acid sequence: CASSLGSAPSYEQYF.